Each of the 5 T cell receptor beta chains below was sequenced from the same sample in a study of blood T cell repertoires in COVID-19. Here immunoSEQ multiplex PCR was the method, and the copy in TCRdb shows in-frame clones only, minus some. This sample has about 230,000 clones; 75% to 90% occur once, and the top ten carry around 26%. The material sequenced was peripheral blood. These receptors were taken from a middle-aged man with acute or convalescent COVID-19.

The chain carries TRBV4-1 and TRBJ2-5; 12 nucleotides line up with TRBD2. From germline, CDR1 is MGHRA and CDR2 YSYEKL. V was clipped by 0 bases and J by 5 bases; unmatched bases: 4. The length of the CDR3 is 16 residues. The CDR3 sequence is CASSQDGLAGWETQYF. DNA for the CDR3: TGCGCCAGCAGCCAAGATGGACTAGCGGGATGGGAGACCCAGTACTTC.

The rearrangement links TRBV7-2 to TRBJ1-1; D remains unclear. V was clipped by 4 bases and J by 11 bases, with 14 bases between them. Germline CDR1 SGHTA, CDR2 FQGNSA. This CDR3 comprises 12 residues. For the CDR3, the DNA is TGTGCCAGCAGCTCCACTAAATGGGAGGCTTTCTTT. It yields the protein CASSSTKWEAFF.

This chain connects TRBV5-1 to TRBJ1-2; weak D call: TRBD1 (5 bases). CDR1 is SGHRS, CDR2 YFSETQ, per germline. V shed 3 bases and J shed 3 bases, with 12 bases lying between them. The CDR3 covers 14 residues. The CDR3 DNA sequence: TGCGCCAGCAGCTCCGCGGGAGGGGACTATGGCTACACCTTC. It codes for CASSSAGGDYGYTF.

This rearrangement joins TRBV14 to TRBJ1-6, with 8 bases matching TRBD1. From germline, CDR1 is SGHDN and CDR2 FVKESK. The CDR3 consists of 20 residues. The J segment lost 7 bases and the V segment lost 1 base, leaving 18 bases of the junction unmatched. In DNA, the CDR3 is TGTGCCAGCAGCCAAGGCGGGGGACAGGTAAACATAGTCTCCAATTCACCCCTCCACTTT. Translated: CASSQGGGQVNIVSNSPLHF.

The chain uses TRBV5-6 and TRBJ2-4; D is perhaps TRBD2 (6 bases). V was clipped by 3 bases and J by 8 bases, with 15 bases between them. There are 14 residues in the CDR3. Per the germline V gene, CDR1 is SGHDT and CDR2 is YYEEEE. CDR3 in DNA: TGTGCCAGCAGCTGGGGGGACCGTGCGGACATTCAGTACTTC. It yields the protein CASSWGDRADIQYF.